These T cell receptor beta chains were read from a single sample in a study of T cells of healthy individuals. TCRdb processed the 5' RACE reads anew with MiXCR; each CDR3 protein has one entry. The sample has 63,000 or so distinct CDR3 sequences, 15% to 20% seen once. The receptors derive from a human donor in good health. The CDR3 runs from the conserved cysteine through the conserved F or W. The order of the fields is J gene, D gene, clone size, V gene, CDR3 length, CDR3 DNA, CDR3 protein. The D gene is left open where the match is weak. Size values are once, few and many counts, or a class for expanded clones, and some rows have none.

j_call: TRBJ2-3
d_call: TRBD2
clone_size: many
v_call: TRBV20-1
cdr3_length: 18
cdr3_nt: TGCAGTGCTGCCCCCCCGAGCGGGGGGGGGTTTCGCACAGATACGCAGTATTTT
cdr3_aa: CSAAPPSGGGFRTDTQYF

j_call: TRBJ2-1
d_call: TRBD2
clone_size: few
v_call: TRBV5-1
cdr3_length: 18
cdr3_nt: TGCGCCAGCAGCTTCGGGCTAGCGGGTCCCCAGGGGCCCAATGAGCAGTTCTTC
cdr3_aa: CASSFGLAGPQGPNEQFF

j_call: TRBJ1-6
d_call: TRBD1
clone_size: many
v_call: TRBV4-3
cdr3_length: 16
cdr3_nt: TGCGCCAGCAGCCAAGATCAAACAGGGGTAGGGTCACCCCTCCACTTT
cdr3_aa: CASSQDQTGVGSPLHF

j_call: TRBJ1-4
d_call: .
clone_size: many
v_call: TRBV7-9
cdr3_length: 15
cdr3_nt: TGTGCCAGCAGCTTATCTCAAGTTACTAATGAAAAACTGTTTTTT
cdr3_aa: CASSLSQVTNEKLFF

j_call: TRBJ2-5
d_call: TRBD2
clone_size: .
v_call: TRBV5-1
cdr3_length: 14
cdr3_nt: TGCGCCAGCAGACTAGCGCAGTACCAAGAGACCCAGTACTTC
cdr3_aa: CASRLAQYQETQYF

j_call: TRBJ2-5
d_call: TRBD1
clone_size: few
v_call: TRBV3-1
cdr3_length: 16
cdr3_nt: TGTGCCAGCAGCCAACCGGGGACAGGCCTCCAAGAGACCCAGTACTTC
cdr3_aa: CASSQPGTGLQETQYF

j_call: TRBJ2-7
d_call: .
clone_size: many
v_call: TRBV9
cdr3_length: 15
cdr3_nt: TGTGCCAGCAGCGTAGGAGCGACGGACTCCTACGAGCAGTACTTC
cdr3_aa: CASSVGATDSYEQYF

j_call: TRBJ2-7
d_call: TRBD2
clone_size: .
v_call: TRBV7-9
cdr3_length: 13
cdr3_nt: TGTGCCAGCAGCCGGACTAGCGGCTACGAGCAGTACTTC
cdr3_aa: CASSRTSGYEQYF

j_call: TRBJ2-1
d_call: TRBD1
clone_size: many
v_call: TRBV18
cdr3_length: 13
cdr3_nt: TGTGCCAGCTCACCCCCCCAGGGGGATGAGCAGTTCTTC
cdr3_aa: CASSPPQGDEQFF

j_call: TRBJ2-6
d_call: TRBD2
clone_size: few
v_call: TRBV28
cdr3_length: 17
cdr3_nt: TGTGCCAGCAGCACGAATGGCGGGAGTTCCGGGGCCAACGTCCTGACTTTC
cdr3_aa: CASSTNGGSSGANVLTF

j_call: TRBJ1-2
d_call: .
clone_size: many
v_call: TRBV19
cdr3_length: 12
cdr3_nt: TGTGCCAGTAGTCTGGACTTCGGGGGCTACACCTTC
cdr3_aa: CASSLDFGGYTF

j_call: TRBJ1-1
d_call: .
clone_size: few
v_call: TRBV27
cdr3_length: 16
cdr3_nt: TGTGCCAGCAGCGCATTGTGGGGCGCGGGGGACACTGAAGCTTTCTTT
cdr3_aa: CASSALWGAGDTEAFF

j_call: TRBJ1-2
d_call: TRBD1
clone_size: many
v_call: TRBV11-2
cdr3_length: 14
cdr3_nt: TGTGCCAGCACCCTCGACAGGGATCGGTATGGCTACACCTTC
cdr3_aa: CASTLDRDRYGYTF

j_call: TRBJ2-6
d_call: .
clone_size: .
v_call: TRBV7-9
cdr3_length: 21
cdr3_nt: TGTGCCAGCAGCTCACCTTGGGCTAGATGGGGCTCTAGCTCTGGGGCCAACGTCCTGACTTTC
cdr3_aa: CASSSPWARWGSSSGANVLTF

j_call: TRBJ2-3
d_call: .
clone_size: medium-sized
v_call: TRBV4-3
cdr3_length: 16
cdr3_nt: TGCGCCAGCAGCTCTACCCCAGGAGGAGGCACAGATACGCAGTATTTT
cdr3_aa: CASSSTPGGGTDTQYF

j_call: TRBJ2-3
d_call: TRBD2
clone_size: .
v_call: TRBV4-1
cdr3_length: 15
cdr3_nt: TGCGCCAGCAGCCAAGGACTAGCTAGCACAGATACGCAGTATTTT
cdr3_aa: CASSQGLASTDTQYF

j_call: TRBJ2-5
d_call: TRBD2
clone_size: few
v_call: TRBV4-1
cdr3_length: 16
cdr3_nt: TGCGCCAGCAGCCAAGTAGCTAGCGGGAGGGAAGAGACCCAGTACTTC
cdr3_aa: CASSQVASGREETQYF

j_call: TRBJ1-5
d_call: .
clone_size: many
v_call: TRBV15
cdr3_length: 14
cdr3_nt: TGTGCCACCAGCAAGGAGTATAGCAATCAGCCCCAGCATTTT
cdr3_aa: CATSKEYSNQPQHF

j_call: TRBJ2-3
d_call: .
clone_size: .
v_call: TRBV25-1
cdr3_length: 17
cdr3_nt: TGTGCCAGCATTCCCCCCCCAGGGGCGGCCAGCACAGATACGCAGTATTTT
cdr3_aa: CASIPPPGAASTDTQYF

j_call: TRBJ2-7
d_call: .
clone_size: many
v_call: TRBV7-2
cdr3_length: 13
cdr3_nt: TGTGCCAGCAGCTTGCAGGGAGTCTACGAGCAGTACTTC
cdr3_aa: CASSLQGVYEQYF

j_call: TRBJ1-1
d_call: .
clone_size: many
v_call: TRBV29-1
cdr3_length: 10
cdr3_nt: TGCAGCTTTTACTCCGGAGGGGCTTTCTTT
cdr3_aa: CSFYSGGAFF

j_call: TRBJ1-5
d_call: .
clone_size: .
v_call: TRBV2
cdr3_length: 15
cdr3_nt: TGTGCCAGTGGTCGGCGGATCGGTCCGAATCAGCCCCAGCATTTT
cdr3_aa: CASGRRIGPNQPQHF

j_call: TRBJ2-5
d_call: .
clone_size: .
v_call: TRBV7-9
cdr3_length: 12
cdr3_nt: TGTGCCTCCCGGACAGCCAAAGAGACCCAGTACTTC
cdr3_aa: CASRTAKETQYF

j_call: TRBJ2-3
d_call: .
clone_size: few
v_call: TRBV28
cdr3_length: 14
cdr3_nt: TGTGCCAGCAGTTCGGACAGCTTCACAGATACGCAGTATTTT
cdr3_aa: CASSSDSFTDTQYF

j_call: TRBJ1-6
d_call: TRBD1
clone_size: many
v_call: TRBV27
cdr3_length: 15
cdr3_nt: TGTGCCAGCAGTTTTACAGGGGGCGGTTATTCACCCCTCCACTTT
cdr3_aa: CASSFTGGGYSPLHF

j_call: TRBJ2-7
d_call: .
clone_size: few
v_call: TRBV29-1
cdr3_length: 13
cdr3_nt: TGCAGCGTTGAAATTGGGCGGACCTACGAGCAGTACTTC
cdr3_aa: CSVEIGRTYEQYF

j_call: TRBJ1-2
d_call: .
clone_size: .
v_call: TRBV25-1
cdr3_length: 12
cdr3_nt: TGTGCCAGCAGTGGCCTGGCGGATGGCTACACCTTC
cdr3_aa: CASSGLADGYTF

j_call: TRBJ2-3
d_call: TRBD2
clone_size: many
v_call: TRBV29-1
cdr3_length: 13
cdr3_nt: TGCAGCACGGGGGGGGGTAGCACAGATACGCAGTATTTT
cdr3_aa: CSTGGGSTDTQYF

j_call: TRBJ1-5
d_call: .
clone_size: many
v_call: TRBV4-1
cdr3_length: 15
cdr3_nt: TGCGCCAGCAGCCAAGGTCACGGGAGCAATCAGCCCCAGCATTTT
cdr3_aa: CASSQGHGSNQPQHF

j_call: TRBJ1-2
d_call: TRBD1
clone_size: many
v_call: TRBV3-1
cdr3_length: 18
cdr3_nt: TGTGCCAGCAGCTCACCCGGGACAGAGGCCTTTAGGGCTAATGGCTACACCTTC
cdr3_aa: CASSSPGTEAFRANGYTF

j_call: TRBJ2-3
d_call: .
clone_size: few
v_call: TRBV5-1
cdr3_length: 15
cdr3_nt: TGCGCCAGCAGCTTGCCGTCAGGGGCTACTGATACGCAGTATTTT
cdr3_aa: CASSLPSGATDTQYF

j_call: TRBJ2-1
d_call: .
clone_size: many
v_call: TRBV29-1
cdr3_length: 13
cdr3_nt: TGCAGCGTTGAGGGGAGGAATAAGAATGAGCAGTTCTTC
cdr3_aa: CSVEGRNKNEQFF

j_call: TRBJ1-1
d_call: TRBD1
clone_size: many
v_call: TRBV7-2
cdr3_length: 15
cdr3_nt: TGTGCCAGCAGCGAAGGACAGGGGGGGGACACTGAAGCTTTCTTT
cdr3_aa: CASSEGQGGDTEAFF

j_call: TRBJ1-1
d_call: .
clone_size: .
v_call: TRBV6-6
cdr3_length: 15
cdr3_nt: TGTGCCAGCAGTTACTCGGCCGGCTTGAACACTGAAGCTTTCTTT
cdr3_aa: CASSYSAGLNTEAFF

j_call: TRBJ2-1
d_call: TRBD2
clone_size: .
v_call: TRBV9
cdr3_length: 16
cdr3_nt: TGTGCCAGCAGCAGAGACGGCGGGGGAGCTTACAATGAGCAGTTCTTC
cdr3_aa: CASSRDGGGAYNEQFF

j_call: TRBJ2-7
d_call: TRBD2
clone_size: few
v_call: TRBV20-1
cdr3_length: 19
cdr3_nt: TGCAGTGCTTTATCCAAACCTCTAGCGGGGGCATCACCCTCCTACGAGCAGTACTTC
cdr3_aa: CSALSKPLAGASPSYEQYF

j_call: TRBJ2-4
d_call: TRBD2
clone_size: few
v_call: TRBV20-1
cdr3_length: 17
cdr3_nt: TGCAGTGCTAGAAGGACTAGCGGGGGGGCGGCCAAAAACATTCAGTACTTC
cdr3_aa: CSARRTSGGAAKNIQYF

j_call: TRBJ2-5
d_call: TRBD2
clone_size: .
v_call: TRBV3-1
cdr3_length: 16
cdr3_nt: TGTGCCAGCAGCCACGGACTAGCGGGGCGTCAAGAGACCCAGTACTTC
cdr3_aa: CASSHGLAGRQETQYF

j_call: TRBJ1-2
d_call: .
clone_size: many
v_call: TRBV7-2
cdr3_length: 14
cdr3_nt: TGTGCCAGCAGTTTAGAAGGGCTCAACTATGGCTACACCTTC
cdr3_aa: CASSLEGLNYGYTF

j_call: TRBJ2-1
d_call: .
clone_size: many
v_call: TRBV4-1
cdr3_length: 15
cdr3_nt: TGCGCCAGCAGCCGTTTGCGGGATAGGGACAATGAGCAGTTCTTC
cdr3_aa: CASSRLRDRDNEQFF

j_call: TRBJ2-7
d_call: .
clone_size: .
v_call: TRBV7-2
cdr3_length: 15
cdr3_nt: TGTGCCAGCAGCTCAGGGGCGAGCGGGACCTACGAGCAGTACTTC
cdr3_aa: CASSSGASGTYEQYF

j_call: TRBJ1-5
d_call: TRBD1
clone_size: few
v_call: TRBV19
cdr3_length: 16
cdr3_nt: TGTGCCAGTAGTGAGACAGGGACTATTAGCAATCAGCCCCAGCATTTT
cdr3_aa: CASSETGTISNQPQHF

j_call: TRBJ2-7
d_call: TRBD2
clone_size: many
v_call: TRBV7-2
cdr3_length: 14
cdr3_nt: TGTGCCAGCAGCGTAGGACTAGCGGTCTACGAGCAGTACTTC
cdr3_aa: CASSVGLAVYEQYF

j_call: TRBJ2-3
d_call: .
clone_size: few
v_call: TRBV7-3
cdr3_length: 17
cdr3_nt: TGTGCCAGCAGCCCCATAGGTGGGGAAGGGTCAAGAGATACGCAGTATTTT
cdr3_aa: CASSPIGGEGSRDTQYF

j_call: TRBJ1-2
d_call: .
clone_size: .
v_call: TRBV19
cdr3_length: 15
cdr3_nt: TGTGCCAGTAGTACCAGGCCCGGGGGCGCTTCTGGCTACACCTTC
cdr3_aa: CASSTRPGGASGYTF

j_call: TRBJ1-1
d_call: .
clone_size: many
v_call: TRBV9
cdr3_length: 15
cdr3_nt: TGTGCCAGCAGCGTAGAGCAGGGAAAGCACGCTGAAGCTTTCTTT
cdr3_aa: CASSVEQGKHAEAFF

j_call: TRBJ2-2
d_call: .
clone_size: many
v_call: TRBV6-6
cdr3_length: 15
cdr3_nt: TGTGCCAGCAGTTACGGGGGGGCAACGACCGGGGAGCTGTTTTTT
cdr3_aa: CASSYGGATTGELFF

j_call: TRBJ1-6
d_call: .
clone_size: many
v_call: TRBV27
cdr3_length: 15
cdr3_nt: TGTGCCAGCAGTTTAATGCCGCAGGGAGACTCACCCCTCCACTTT
cdr3_aa: CASSLMPQGDSPLHF

j_call: TRBJ2-7
d_call: .
clone_size: many
v_call: TRBV7-6
cdr3_length: 14
cdr3_nt: TGTGCCAGCAGCTTAGTCCCAGATGGCTACGAGCAGTACTTC
cdr3_aa: CASSLVPDGYEQYF